The clone carrying this TCR beta chain occurred many times. Its antigen remains unknown. This record belongs to a study of early T cells in non-severe SARS-CoV-2 infection. Study-wide context: It was bulk RNA from unsorted whole blood that was sequenced, and the chains were unpaired.

This CDR3 has 15 amino acids. Trimming took 5 bases from V and 5 from J; bases not matched to a gene: 9. CDR1 SGHVS and CDR2 FQNEAQ come from the germline V gene. Individual cDNA molecules received unique molecular identifiers. Each CDR3 protein is one row after TCRdb ran MiXCR on the 5' RACE reads. This table holds fewer than 100,000 distinct CDR3 sequences, more than 7.5% found once. Notes on the study in general: The study's VDJdb matching favored anti-spike CD8 responses and missed private and CD4 specificities.

The sequenced sample consisted of whole blood. The clonotype comes from an adult who was a healthcare worker with PCR-confirmed SARS-CoV-2 infection or an uninfected control (not recorded which). This rearrangement joins TRBV7-8 to TRBJ2-4, with TRBD1 matching 7 bases. CDR3 residues: CASSPITGDENIQYF. In DNA, the CDR3 is TGTGCCAGCAGCCCGATAACAGGGGACGAAAACATTCAGTACTTC.